This record covers a single T cell receptor (beta chain). Germline V gene lookup returns CDR1 LGHDT and CDR2 YNNKEL (reference sequence). CDR3 length: 15 amino acids. J gave up 8 bases and V 0 bases, and 9 bases lay outside the gene matches. The sample originates from a study of blood T cell repertoires in COVID-19. Across the whole study: COVID-19 samples from acute and convalescent phases originated in the United States, Italy and Spain. T cells, B-cell-depleted T cells, or PBMCs provided the cDNA or gDNA that served as material.

In the authors' workflow: Amplification with reference gene primers provided the estimates of nucleated cell counts. Produced via immunoSEQ multiplex PCR; TCRdb's table is partial and in-frame only. The V and J calls and the clone size are those of that table, but D and trimming were determined from the DNA. The sample yields around 240,000 clones, 70% to 90% seen once. The chain employs TRBV3-1 (or the pseudogene TRBV3-2) and TRBJ1-2, with 7 bases lining up with TRBD1. The specimen sequenced was peripheral blood. The receptor was isolated from a man aged 40-55 years with acute or convalescent COVID-19. The CDR3 loop reads CASSQDSRGFGGYTF. The CDR3 coding sequence is TGTGCCAGCAGCCAAGATTCCAGGGGGTTCGGCGGCTACACCTTC.